The T cell receptor beta chain described here comes from a study of memory CD4+ T cells and cytomegalovirus serostatus. Background on the study: Healthy Belgian adult donors included about nine CMV-positive and 20 to 30 CMV-negative people. Study observations and caveats: The CMV-associated TCR signature appears largely within the CD4+ memory repertoire. Each of approximately 69 CMV-associated TCRbeta sequences occurred in one to five individuals.

Trimming removed 7 bases from V and 3 bases from J; junction bases left unmatched: 3. Germline V gene sequence: CDR1 SQVTM, CDR2 ANQGSEA. CDR3 length equals 12 residues. Single viable CD3+CD4+CD8-CD45RO+ cells were sorted as the memory CD4+ T cells. Original handling: After removing out-of-frame reads, 2 million to 2.5 million distinct TCRbeta sequences remained. TCRdb's table, derived via immunoSEQ multiplex PCR, lists solely in-frame clones and lacks some. The V and J calls and clone size were taken over from that table, and D and trimming were inferred from the DNA. The sample has 45,000 to 70,000 clones, about four fifths seen once. On this clone: Antigen: not known.

This sequence was found in an adult in good health and CMV-seronegative. Some clones in this sample may be carry-over from other donors' samples. The sample was memory CD4+ T cells from blood. The chain uses TRBV29-1 and TRBJ1-2, with 9 bases fitting TRBD1. CDR3 sequence: CSAGDRDYGYTF. In nucleotides, the CDR3 is TGCAGCGCTGGGGACAGGGACTATGGCTACACCTTC.